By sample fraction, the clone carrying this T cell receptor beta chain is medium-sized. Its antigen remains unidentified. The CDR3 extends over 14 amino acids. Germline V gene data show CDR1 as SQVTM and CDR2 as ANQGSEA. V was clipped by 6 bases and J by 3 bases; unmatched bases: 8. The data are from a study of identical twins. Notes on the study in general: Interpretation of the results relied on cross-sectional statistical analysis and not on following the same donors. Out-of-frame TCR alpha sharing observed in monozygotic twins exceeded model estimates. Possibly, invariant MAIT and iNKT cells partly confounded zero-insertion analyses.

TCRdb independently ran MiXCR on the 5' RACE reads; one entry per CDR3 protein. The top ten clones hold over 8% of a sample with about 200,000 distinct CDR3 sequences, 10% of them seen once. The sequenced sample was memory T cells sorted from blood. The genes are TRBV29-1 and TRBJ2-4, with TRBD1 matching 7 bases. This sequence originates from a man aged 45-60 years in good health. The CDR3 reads CSVLGGRGKNIQYF. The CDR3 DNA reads TGCAGCGTCCTAGGGGGCAGGGGCAAAAACATTCAGTACTTC.